This T cell receptor beta chain originates from a study of blood T cell repertoires in COVID-19. Looking at the study overall: Italy, Spain and the United States were the sources of the convalescent and acute COVID-19 samples. Nucleic acid was either cDNA or gDNA, and it came from T cells, B-cell-depleted T cells, or PBMCs.

Under the authors' procedure: Cell counts per sample came from amplifying reference gene primers. The protocol was immunoSEQ multiplex PCR, while the TCRdb copy is restricted to in-frame clones and leaves out a portion. The V and J calls and clone size come from that table; D and trimming were worked out from the DNA. This sample yields some 240,000 clones, of which roughly 85% are seen a single time; approximately 6.6% belongs to the top ten. Someone with COVID-19 had been met by exposed participants within 2 weeks before study entry. Trimming left V 1 base short and J 5 bases short, with 12 bases between. Germline loops: CDR1 LGHNA, CDR2 YNFKEQ. CDR3 length: 15 residues. A single count supports this clone.

The chain employs TRBV4-2 and TRBJ1-5; no firm D call. The clonotype originates from a woman in her forties or fifties who had been exposed to COVID-19. The sample comprised PBMCs or T cells enriched from blood (not recorded which). DNA of the CDR3: TGTGCCAGCAGCCAAGTGGAGAGTCAGCATCAGCCCCAGCATTTT. It specifies CASSQVESQHQPQHF.